The clone carrying this TCR beta chain was recorded at least ten times. This sample stems from a study of neurological immune-mediated disorders. TCRdb analysed the 5' RACE reads with MiXCR anew, one entry per CDR3 protein. This sample yields about 55,000 distinct CDR3 sequences, of which over 3.5% are seen a single time; roughly 2% belongs to the top ten. V was clipped by 7 bases and J by 7 bases; unmatched bases: 8. The CDR3 runs to 14 residues. The clonotype originates from a woman in her forties with multiple sclerosis. The chain has TRBV12-3 or TRBV12-4 and TRBJ1-3; 9 bases align to TRBD1. Sample: CD4+ T cells from blood. The CDR3 DNA is TGTGCCAGCAAACCGACAGGGGGGTTTAACACCATATATTTT. Protein product: CASKPTGGFNTIYF.